This TCR beta chain was obtained from a study of preoperative IRX-2 immunotherapy in early breast cancer. This clone is deemed large. Treatment in this sample: preoperative locoregional IRX-2 cytokine immunotherapy. This phase Ib study tested locoregional IRX-2 cytokine immunotherapy given before surgery. The V gene's germline CDR1 is MNHEY and CDR2 SVGAGI. The CDR3 consists of 12 residues. V lost 0 bases and J lost 7, with 3 bases in between. Data came from immunoSEQ multiplex PCR; TCRdb stores just in-frame clones and leaves some out. The sample carries 24,000 or so clones, 85% to 95% recorded once. The chain carries TRBV6-5 and TRBJ2-2, with D unclear. The TCR originated in a human donor with breast cancer. The sample consisted of tumor tissue, taken after IRX-2 immunotherapy. CDR3: CASSYSGGELFF. Written as DNA, the CDR3 is TGTGCCAGCAGTTACTCGGGCGGGGAGCTGTTTTTT.